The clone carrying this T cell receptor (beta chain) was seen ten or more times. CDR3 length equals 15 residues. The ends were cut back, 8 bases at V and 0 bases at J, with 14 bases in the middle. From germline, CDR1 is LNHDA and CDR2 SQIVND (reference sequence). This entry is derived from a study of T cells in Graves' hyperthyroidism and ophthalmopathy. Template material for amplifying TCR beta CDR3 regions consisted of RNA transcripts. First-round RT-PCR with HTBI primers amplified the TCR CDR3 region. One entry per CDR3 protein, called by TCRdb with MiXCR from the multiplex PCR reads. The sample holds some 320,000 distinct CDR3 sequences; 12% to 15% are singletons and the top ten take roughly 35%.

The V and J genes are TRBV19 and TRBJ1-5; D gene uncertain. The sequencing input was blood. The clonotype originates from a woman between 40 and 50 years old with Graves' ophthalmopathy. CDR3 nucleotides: TGTGCCAGTGTGGGCGGGCCTTATAGCAATCAGCCCCAGCATTTT. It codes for CASVGGPYSNQPQHF.